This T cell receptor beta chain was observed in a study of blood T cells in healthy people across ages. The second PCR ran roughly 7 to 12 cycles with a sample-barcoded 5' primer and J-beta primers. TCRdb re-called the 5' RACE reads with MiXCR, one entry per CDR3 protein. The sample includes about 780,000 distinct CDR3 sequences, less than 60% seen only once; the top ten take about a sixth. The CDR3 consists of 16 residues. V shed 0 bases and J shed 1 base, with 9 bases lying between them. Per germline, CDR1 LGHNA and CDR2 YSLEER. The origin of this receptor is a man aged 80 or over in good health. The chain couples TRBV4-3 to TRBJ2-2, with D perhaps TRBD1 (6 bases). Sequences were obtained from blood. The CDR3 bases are TGCGCCAGCAGCCAAGAAGGGACACAGAACACCGGGGAGCTGTTTTTT. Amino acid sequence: CASSQEGTQNTGELFF.